This T cell receptor (beta chain) was documented in a study of blood T cell repertoires in COVID-19. Study in general: Sites in the United States, Italy and Spain provided acute and convalescent COVID-19 samples. Sample material is recorded as cDNA or gDNA derived from T cells, B-cell-depleted T cells, or PBMCs.

Before they entered the study, exposed participants had met a COVID-19 case within 2 weeks. This CDR3 is 16 amino acids long. Trimming left V 4 bases short and J 3 bases short, with 18 bases between. Germline lookup yields CDR1 SEHNR and CDR2 FQNEAQ (reference sequence). Source study methods: Estimated nucleated cell counts came from reference gene primer amplification. The data were produced by immunoSEQ multiplex PCR, yet TCRdb's version contains in-frame clones alone and is incomplete. That table gives V, J and clone size, and the DNA gave D and trimming. The table lists about 320,000 clones, roughly 90% of them singletons.

The sequence came from a woman aged 25 to 39 who had been exposed to COVID-19. The chain joins TRBV7-9 to TRBJ1-1; maybe TRBD1 (5 bases). The sample comprised PBMCs or T cells enriched from blood (not recorded which). The CDR3 reads CASSSTNRQLDTEAFF. The DNA of the CDR3 is TGTGCCAGCAGCTCAACCAATAGACAGCTGGACACTGAAGCTTTCTTT. Full variable domain (outside the CDR3, taken from reference TRBV7-9 and TRBJ1-1): DTGVSQNPRHKITKRGQNVTFRCDPISEHNRLYWYRQTLGQGPEFLTYFQNEAQLEKSRLLSDRFSAERPKGSFSTLEIQRTEQGDSAMYLCASSSTNRQLDTEAFFGQGTRLTVV.